This T cell receptor (beta chain) was documented in a study of T cells after yellow fever vaccination. The wider study: With SMART-Seq v4 Ultra Low Input, the fractions containing low cell numbers were prepared.

Concerning this clonotype itself: The junction shows a germline mismatch at one end, possibly a read error.

Researchers made TCR cDNA using 5'RACE template switching, and this step added a universal primer site and UMIs. TCRdb analysed the 5' RACE reads with MiXCR anew, one entry per CDR3 protein. The repertoire includes under 600,000 distinct CDR3 sequences, just over 20% of them detected once, and roughly 16% sits in the top ten. The germline CDR1 and CDR2 sequences are SGHDT and YYEEEE. The CDR3 consists of 16 residues. The clonotype comes from a man between 18 and 29 years old who received the YFV17D yellow fever vaccine. The material sequenced was PBMCs, taken 21 days after the first yellow fever vaccination. This chain connects TRBV5-6 to TRBJ1-6, with TRBD1 matching over 8 bases. CDR3 loop: CASSSLGQGANSPHHF. The CDR3 DNA follows: TGTGCCAGCAGTTCCCTCGGACAGGGAGCCAATTCACCCCACCACTTT.